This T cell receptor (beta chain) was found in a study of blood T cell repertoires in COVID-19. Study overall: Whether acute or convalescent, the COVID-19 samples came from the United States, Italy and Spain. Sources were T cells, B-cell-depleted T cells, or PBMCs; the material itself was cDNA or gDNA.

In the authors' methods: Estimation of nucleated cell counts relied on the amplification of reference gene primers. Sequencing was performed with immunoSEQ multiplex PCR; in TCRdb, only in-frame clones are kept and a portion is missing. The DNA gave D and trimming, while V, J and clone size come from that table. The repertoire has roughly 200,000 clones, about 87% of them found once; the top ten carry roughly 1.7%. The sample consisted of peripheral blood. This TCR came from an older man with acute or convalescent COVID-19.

The CDR3 coding sequence is TGTGCCTGTTCGACATCTGGGGCCAACGTCCTGACTTTC. Its protein is CACSTSGANVLTF. This rearrangement joins TRBV30 to TRBJ2-6, with D unresolved. The ends were cut back, 6 bases at V and 1 base at J, with 7 bases in the middle. Germline V CDR1 and CDR2: GTSNPN, SVGIG (reference sequence). CDR3 length: 13 residues.